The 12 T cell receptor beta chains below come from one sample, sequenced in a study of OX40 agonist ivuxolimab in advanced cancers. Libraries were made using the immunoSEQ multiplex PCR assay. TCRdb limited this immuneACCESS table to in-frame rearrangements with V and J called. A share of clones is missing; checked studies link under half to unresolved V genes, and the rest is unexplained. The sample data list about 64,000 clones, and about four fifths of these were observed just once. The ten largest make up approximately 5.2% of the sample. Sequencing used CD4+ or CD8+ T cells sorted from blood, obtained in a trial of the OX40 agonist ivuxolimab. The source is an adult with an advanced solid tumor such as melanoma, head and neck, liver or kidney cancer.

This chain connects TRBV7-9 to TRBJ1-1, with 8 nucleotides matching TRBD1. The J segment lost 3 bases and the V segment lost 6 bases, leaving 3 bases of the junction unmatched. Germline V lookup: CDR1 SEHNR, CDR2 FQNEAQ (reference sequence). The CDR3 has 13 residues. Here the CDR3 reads CASRPGGYTEAFF. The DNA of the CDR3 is TGTGCCAGCAGGCCAGGGGGCTACACTGAAGCTTTCTTT.

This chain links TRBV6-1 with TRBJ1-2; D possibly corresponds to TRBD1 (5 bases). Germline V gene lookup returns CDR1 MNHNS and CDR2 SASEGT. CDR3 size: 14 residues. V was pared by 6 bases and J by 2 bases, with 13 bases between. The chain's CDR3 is CASRGDRFNYGYTF. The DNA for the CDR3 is TGTGCCAGCAGAGGCGACAGATTCAACTATGGCTACACCTTC.

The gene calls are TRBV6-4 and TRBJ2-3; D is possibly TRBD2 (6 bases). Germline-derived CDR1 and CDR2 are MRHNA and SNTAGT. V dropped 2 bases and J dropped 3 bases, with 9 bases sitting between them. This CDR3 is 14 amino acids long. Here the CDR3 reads CASSDPGTTDTQYF. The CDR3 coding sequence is TGTGCCAGCAGTGACCCCGGGACTACAGATACGCAGTATTTT.

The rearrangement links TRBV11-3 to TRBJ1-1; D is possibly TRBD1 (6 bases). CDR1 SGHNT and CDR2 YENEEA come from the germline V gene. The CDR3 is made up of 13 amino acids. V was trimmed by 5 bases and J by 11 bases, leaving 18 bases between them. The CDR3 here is CASSDREDSQAFF. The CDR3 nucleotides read TGTGCCAGCAGCGATCGTGAGGACAGTCAGGCTTTCTTT.

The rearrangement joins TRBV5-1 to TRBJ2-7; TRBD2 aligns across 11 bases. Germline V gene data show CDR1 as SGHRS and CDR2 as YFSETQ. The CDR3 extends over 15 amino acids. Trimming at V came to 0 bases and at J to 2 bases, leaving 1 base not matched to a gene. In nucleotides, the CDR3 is TGCGCCAGCAGCTTGGAACTAGCGGGGGCCTACGAGCAGTACTTC. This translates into CASSLELAGAYEQYF.

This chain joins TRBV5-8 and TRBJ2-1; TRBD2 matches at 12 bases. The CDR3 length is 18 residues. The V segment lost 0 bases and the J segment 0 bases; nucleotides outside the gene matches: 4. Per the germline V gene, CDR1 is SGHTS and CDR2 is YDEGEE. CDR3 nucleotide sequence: TGTGCCAGCAGCTTGGCGCTAGCGGGGGGGCTCTCCTACAATGAGCAGTTCTTC. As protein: CASSLALAGGLSYNEQFF.

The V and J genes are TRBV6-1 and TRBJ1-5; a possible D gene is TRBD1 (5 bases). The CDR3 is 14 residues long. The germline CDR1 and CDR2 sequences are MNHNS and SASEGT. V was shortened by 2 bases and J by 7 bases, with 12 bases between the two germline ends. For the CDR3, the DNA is TGTGCCAGCAGTGAACAGGGTTCTCGACAGCCCCAGCATTTT. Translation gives CASSEQGSRQPQHF.

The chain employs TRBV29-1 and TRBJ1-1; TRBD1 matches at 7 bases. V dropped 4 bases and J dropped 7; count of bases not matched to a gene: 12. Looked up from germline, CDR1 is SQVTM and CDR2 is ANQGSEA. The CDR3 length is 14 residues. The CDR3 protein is CSVAGGTARYEAFF. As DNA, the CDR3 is TGCAGCGTTGCGGGAGGGACAGCGCGCTATGAAGCTTTCTTT. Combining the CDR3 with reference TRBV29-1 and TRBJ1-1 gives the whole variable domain SAVISQKPSRDICQRGTSLTIQCQVDSQVTMMFWYRQQPGQSLTLIATANQGSEATYESGFVIDKFPISRPNLTFSTLTVSNMSPEDSSIYLCSVAGGTARYEAFFGQGTRLTVV.

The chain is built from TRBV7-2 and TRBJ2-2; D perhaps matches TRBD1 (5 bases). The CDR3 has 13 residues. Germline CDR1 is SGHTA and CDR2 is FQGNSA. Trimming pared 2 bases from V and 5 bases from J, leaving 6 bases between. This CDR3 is CASSLRQTGELFF. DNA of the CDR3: TGTGCCAGCAGCTTAAGACAGACCGGGGAGCTGTTTTTT.

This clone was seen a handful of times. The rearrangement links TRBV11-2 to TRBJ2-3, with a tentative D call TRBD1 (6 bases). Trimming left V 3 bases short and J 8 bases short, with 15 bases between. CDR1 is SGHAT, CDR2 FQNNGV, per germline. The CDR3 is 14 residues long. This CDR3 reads CASSFDPIGGTQYF. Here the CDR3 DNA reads TGTGCCAGCAGCTTTGACCCGATAGGGGGTACGCAGTATTTT.

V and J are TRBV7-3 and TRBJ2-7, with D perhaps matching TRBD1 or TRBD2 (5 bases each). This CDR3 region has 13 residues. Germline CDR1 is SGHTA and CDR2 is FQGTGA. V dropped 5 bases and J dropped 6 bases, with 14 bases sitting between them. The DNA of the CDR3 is TGTGCCAGCAGCCTTTTTTCAGGGACCGAGCAGTACTTC. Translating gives CASSLFSGTEQYF.

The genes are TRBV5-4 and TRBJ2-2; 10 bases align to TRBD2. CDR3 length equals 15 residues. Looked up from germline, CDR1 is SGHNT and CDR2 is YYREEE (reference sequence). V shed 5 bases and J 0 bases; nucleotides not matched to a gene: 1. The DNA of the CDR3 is TGTGCCAGCAGACTAGCGGGATCGAACACCGGGGAGCTGTTTTTT. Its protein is CASRLAGSNTGELFF.